The present T cell receptor beta chain was sequenced within a study of blood T cell repertoires in COVID-19. At the level of the study: There were acute and convalescent COVID-19 samples, and they came from the United States, Italy and Spain.

Using immunoSEQ multiplex PCR, the repertoire was profiled, and TCRdb retains in-frame clones only, with some absent. The table records roughly 68,000 clones, nearly 90% of them present only once. V gave up 5 bases and J gave up 1 base, with 16 bases separating them. The CDR3 loop spans 16 amino acids. The TCR comes from a man aged 45-65 years with acute or convalescent COVID-19. This chain joins TRBV5-3 and TRBJ1-5, with a tentative D call TRBD1 (6 bases). TRBV5-3 is marked as an open reading frame, function uncertain. Input material: peripheral blood. CDR3 region: CARRPVAGVSNQPQHF. Written as DNA, the CDR3 is TGTGCCAGAAGGCCGGTGGCAGGGGTAAGCAATCAGCCCCAGCATTTT.